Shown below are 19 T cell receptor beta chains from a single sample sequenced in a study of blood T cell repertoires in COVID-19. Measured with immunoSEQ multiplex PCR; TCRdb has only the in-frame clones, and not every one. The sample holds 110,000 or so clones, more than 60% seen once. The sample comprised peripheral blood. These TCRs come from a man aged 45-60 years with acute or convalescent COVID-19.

The CDR3 DNA follows: TGTGCCAGCAGCCAACCTTTACAGGGGGATTACAATGAGCAGTTCTTC. This translates into CASSQPLQGDYNEQFF. The chain combines TRBV4-2 with TRBJ2-1; 8 bases match TRBD1. The CDR3 runs 16 residues. V lost 2 bases, J lost 4 bases, and 7 bases stayed unmatched. The V gene's germline CDR1 is LGHNA and CDR2 YNFKEQ.

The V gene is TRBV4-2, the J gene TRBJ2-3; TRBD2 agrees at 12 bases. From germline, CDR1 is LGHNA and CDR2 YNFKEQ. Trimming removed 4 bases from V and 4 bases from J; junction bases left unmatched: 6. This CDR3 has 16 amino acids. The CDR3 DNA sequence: TGTGCCAGCAGCCCTCTAGCGGGGGGGGGTGCAGATACGCAGTATTTT. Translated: CASSPLAGGGADTQYF.

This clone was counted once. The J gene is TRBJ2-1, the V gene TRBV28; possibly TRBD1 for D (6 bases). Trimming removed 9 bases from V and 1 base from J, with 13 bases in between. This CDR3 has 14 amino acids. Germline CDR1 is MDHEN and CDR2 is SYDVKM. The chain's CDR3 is CASLAGQSYNEQFF. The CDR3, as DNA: TGTGCCAGTCTCGCCGGACAGTCCTACAATGAGCAGTTCTTC.

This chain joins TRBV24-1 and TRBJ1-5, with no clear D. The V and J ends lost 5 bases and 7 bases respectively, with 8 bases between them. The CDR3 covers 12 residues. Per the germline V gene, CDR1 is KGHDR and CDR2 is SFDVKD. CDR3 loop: CATSGVNQPQHF. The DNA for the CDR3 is TGTGCCACCAGTGGAGTAAACCAGCCCCAGCATTTT.

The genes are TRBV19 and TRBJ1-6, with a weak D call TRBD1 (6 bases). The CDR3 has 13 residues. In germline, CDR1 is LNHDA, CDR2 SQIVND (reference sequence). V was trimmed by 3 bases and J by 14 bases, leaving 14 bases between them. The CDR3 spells CASSIEQGVSLHF. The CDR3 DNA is TGTGCCAGTAGTATTGAACAGGGAGTTTCCCTCCACTTT. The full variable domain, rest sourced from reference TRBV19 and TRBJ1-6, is DGGITQSPKYLFRKEGQNVTLSCEQNLNHDAMYWYRQDPGQGLRLIYYSQIVNDFQKGDIAEGYSVSREKKESFPLTVTSAQKNPTAFYLCASSIEQGVSLHFGNGTRLTVT.

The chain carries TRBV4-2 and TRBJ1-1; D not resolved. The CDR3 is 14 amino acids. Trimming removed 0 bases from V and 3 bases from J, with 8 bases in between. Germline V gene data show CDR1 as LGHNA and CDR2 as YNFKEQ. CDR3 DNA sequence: TGTGCCAGCAGCCAAGATCAGTTACACACTGAAGCTTTCTTT. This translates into CASSQDQLHTEAFF.

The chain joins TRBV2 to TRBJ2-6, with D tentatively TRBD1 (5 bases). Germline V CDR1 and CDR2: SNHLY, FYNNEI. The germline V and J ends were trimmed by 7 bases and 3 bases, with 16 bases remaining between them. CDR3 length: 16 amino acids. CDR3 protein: CASTRQQGSGANVLTF. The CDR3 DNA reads TGTGCCAGCACCCGACAGCAGGGTAGTGGGGCCAACGTCCTGACTTTC.

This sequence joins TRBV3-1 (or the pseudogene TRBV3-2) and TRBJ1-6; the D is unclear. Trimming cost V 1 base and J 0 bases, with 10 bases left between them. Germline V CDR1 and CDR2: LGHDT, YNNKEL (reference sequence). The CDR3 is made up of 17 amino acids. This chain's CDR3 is CASSQALPSSYNSPLHF. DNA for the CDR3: TGTGCCAGCAGCCAAGCTCTCCCGAGCTCCTATAATTCACCCCTCCACTTT.

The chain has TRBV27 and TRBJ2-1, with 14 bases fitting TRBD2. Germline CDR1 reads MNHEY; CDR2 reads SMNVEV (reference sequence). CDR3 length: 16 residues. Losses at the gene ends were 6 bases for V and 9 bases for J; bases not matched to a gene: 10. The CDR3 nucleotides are TGTGCCAGCAGCCAAATTGGGACTAGCGGGGGAGGTGAGCAGTTCTTC. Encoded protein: CASSQIGTSGGGEQFF.

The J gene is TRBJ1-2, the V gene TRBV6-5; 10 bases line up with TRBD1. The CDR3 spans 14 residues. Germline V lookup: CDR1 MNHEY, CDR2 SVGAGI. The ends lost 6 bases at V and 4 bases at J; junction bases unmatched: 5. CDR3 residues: CASRRQGAPYGYTF. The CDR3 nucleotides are TGTGCCAGCAGAAGACAGGGGGCGCCCTATGGCTACACCTTC.

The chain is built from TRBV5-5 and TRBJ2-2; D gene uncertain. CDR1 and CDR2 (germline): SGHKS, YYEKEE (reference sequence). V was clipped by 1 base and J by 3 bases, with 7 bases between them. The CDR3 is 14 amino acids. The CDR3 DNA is TGTGCCAGCAGCTTGTATCAGGACACCGGGGAGCTGTTTTTT. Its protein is CASSLYQDTGELFF.

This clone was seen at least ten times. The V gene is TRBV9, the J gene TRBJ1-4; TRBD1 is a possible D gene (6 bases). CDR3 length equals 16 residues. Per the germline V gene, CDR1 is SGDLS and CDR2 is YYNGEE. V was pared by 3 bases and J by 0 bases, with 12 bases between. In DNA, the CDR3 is TGTGCCAGCAGCGCAGGGGACATTTCAACTAATGAAAAACTGTTTTTT. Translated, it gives CASSAGDISTNEKLFF.

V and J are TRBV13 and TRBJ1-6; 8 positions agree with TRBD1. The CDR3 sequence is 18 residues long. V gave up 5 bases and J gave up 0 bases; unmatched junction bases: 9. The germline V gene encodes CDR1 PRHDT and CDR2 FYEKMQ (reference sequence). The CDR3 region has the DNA TGTGCCAGCAGCAAGACAGGGGACGAGTACTCCTATAATTCACCCCTCCACTTT. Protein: CASSKTGDEYSYNSPLHF.

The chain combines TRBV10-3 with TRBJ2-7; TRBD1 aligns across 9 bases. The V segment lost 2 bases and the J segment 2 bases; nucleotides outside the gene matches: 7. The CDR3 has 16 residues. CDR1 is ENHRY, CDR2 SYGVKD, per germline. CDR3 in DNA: TGTGCCATCAGTGAGCCCCGGGACAGGGCAGCCTACGAGCAGTACTTC. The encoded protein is CAISEPRDRAAYEQYF.

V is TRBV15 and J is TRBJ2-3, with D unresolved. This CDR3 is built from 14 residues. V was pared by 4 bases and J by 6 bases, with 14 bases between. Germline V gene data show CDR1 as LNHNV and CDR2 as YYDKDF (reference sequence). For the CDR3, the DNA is TGTGCCACCAGCAAAACTGACTTTCTGGATACGCAGTATTTT. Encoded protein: CATSKTDFLDTQYF.

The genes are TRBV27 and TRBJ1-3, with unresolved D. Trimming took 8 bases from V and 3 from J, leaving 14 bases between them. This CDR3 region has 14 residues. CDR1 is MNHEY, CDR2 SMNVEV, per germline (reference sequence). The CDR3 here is CASHPTGNGNTIYF. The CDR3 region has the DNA TGTGCCAGCCATCCGACGGGGAATGGAAACACCATATATTTT.

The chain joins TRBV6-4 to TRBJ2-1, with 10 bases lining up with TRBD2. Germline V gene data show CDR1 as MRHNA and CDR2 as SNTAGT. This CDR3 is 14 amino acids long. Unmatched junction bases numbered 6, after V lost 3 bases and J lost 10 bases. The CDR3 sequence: CASSESGGAGEQFF. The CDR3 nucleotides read TGTGCCAGCAGTGAAAGCGGGGGGGCCGGAGAGCAGTTCTTC.

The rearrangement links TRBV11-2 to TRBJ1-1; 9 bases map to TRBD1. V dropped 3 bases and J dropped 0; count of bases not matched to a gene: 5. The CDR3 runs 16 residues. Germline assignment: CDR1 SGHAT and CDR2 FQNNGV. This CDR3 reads CASSFGQGSLNTEAFF. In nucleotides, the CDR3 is TGTGCCAGCAGCTTTGGACAGGGGTCCTTGAACACTGAAGCTTTCTTT.

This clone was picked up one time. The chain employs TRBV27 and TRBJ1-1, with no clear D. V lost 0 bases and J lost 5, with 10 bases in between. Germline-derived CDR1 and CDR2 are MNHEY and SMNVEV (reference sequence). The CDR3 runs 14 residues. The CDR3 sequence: CASSLSPQETEAFF. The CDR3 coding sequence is TGTGCCAGCAGTTTATCCCCCCAAGAGACTGAAGCTTTCTTT.